This T cell receptor (beta chain) was sequenced in a study of cytomegalovirus exposure and HLA in healthy donors. The germline V gene encodes CDR1 SQVTM and CDR2 ANQGSEA. V gave up 7 bases and J gave up 3 bases; unmatched junction bases: 5. The CDR3 extends over 12 amino acids. Amplification used 60 Vbeta primers and 13 Jbeta primers. Generated by immunoSEQ multiplex PCR, the TCRdb table keeps only in-frame clones and is missing some. The data show 120,000 or so clones, approximately 72% seen once. Regarding this clone: Its target is unknown.

Regarding the study as a whole: Later examination showed HLA-associated TCR beta chains had greater clonal expansion than equally common others. In a later analysis, V- and J-gene trimming of beta chains associated with a DCLRE1C missense variant, replicated independently.

The source of this sequence is a woman aged 45-65 years in good health and CMV-seropositive. The V and J genes are TRBV29-1 and TRBJ2-7, with 8 bases aligning to TRBD1. Sequences were obtained from PBMCs. CDR3 nucleotides: TGCAGCGCCGAGACAGGGGACTACGAGCAGTACTTC. It encodes CSAETGDYEQYF.